One and the same sample provided the 8 T cell receptor beta chains below, sequenced in a study of PD-1 blockade in classical Hodgkin lymphoma. Here immunoSEQ multiplex PCR was the method, and the copy in TCRdb shows in-frame clones only, minus some. In the table there are 100,000 to 130,000 clones, approximately 90% of which are singletons. Each of the patients experienced relapse following autologous stem cell transplantation, and their brentuximab vedotin exposure differed. Material: peripheral blood mononuclear cells (PBMCs), obtained before the second cycle of nivolumab. Source of these receptors: a human donor with classical Hodgkin lymphoma.

CDR3 protein: CASSWAGPGELFF. In DNA form, the CDR3 reads TGTGCCAGCAGCTGGGCGGGACCCGGGGAGCTGTTTTTT. This chain connects TRBV28 to TRBJ2-2, with D tentatively TRBD2 (6 bases). V lost 6 bases to trimming and J lost 6 bases, with 11 bases between them. Germline CDR1 MDHEN, CDR2 SYDVKM. The CDR3 totals 13 residues.

As DNA, the CDR3 is TGCAGCGTTGAAAGTCTAGGAAACTATGGCTACACCTTC. Translation: CSVESLGNYGYTF. The chain recombines TRBV29-1 with TRBJ1-2; D uncertain. The germline V and J ends were trimmed by 2 bases and 2 bases, with 9 bases remaining between them. In germline, CDR1 is SQVTM, CDR2 ANQGSEA. This CDR3 is 13 amino acids long.

The gene calls are TRBV7-2 and TRBJ2-7, with D maybe TRBD1 (6 bases). Germline V gene data show CDR1 as SGHTA and CDR2 as FQGNSA. Trimming stripped 3 bases from V and 4 bases from J, with 13 bases between. The CDR3 totals 14 residues. The CDR3, as DNA: TGTGCCAGCAGCTTCGAACAGGGTGATTACGAGCAGTACTTC. Translated: CASSFEQGDYEQYF.

This clone was counted between two and nine times. The chain carries TRBV4-1 and TRBJ1-3; D is undetermined. Deletions cut 4 bases from V and 2 bases from J, with 18 bases between. Germline CDR1 MGHRA, CDR2 YSYEKL. The CDR3 totals 17 residues. The DNA of the CDR3 is TGCGCCAGCAGCCTCAAATGGACGGGGAACGCTGGAAACACCATATATTTT. Amino acid sequence: CASSLKWTGNAGNTIYF.

The chain has TRBV13 and TRBJ2-1; maybe TRBD1 (6 bases). The V and J ends lost 5 bases and 6 bases respectively, with 20 bases between them. Per germline, CDR1 PRHDT and CDR2 FYEKMQ (reference sequence). The CDR3 contains 16 residues. The CDR3 reads CASSPRWTAGTNEQFF. The CDR3 nucleotides read TGTGCCAGCAGCCCACGATGGACAGCTGGGACCAATGAGCAGTTCTTC.

The CDR3 DNA reads TGTGCCAGCAGCTCCGGAGGGGCAGGGGGTAACGAGCAGTACTTC. Translating it yields CASSSGGAGGNEQYF. The genes are TRBV11-3 and TRBJ2-7; D possibly corresponds to TRBD1 (7 bases). This CDR3 spans 15 amino acids. The V gene lost 4 bases and the J gene lost 5 bases, with 18 bases spanning the gap. Looked up from germline, CDR1 is SGHNT and CDR2 is YENEEA.

In its sample, this clone was seen once. This sequence joins TRBV7-2 and TRBJ2-7; D perhaps matches TRBD2 (6 bases). The CDR3 is 19 amino acids. Germline-derived CDR1 and CDR2 are SGHTA and FQGNSA. Trimming pared 2 bases from V and 0 bases from J, leaving 23 bases between. DNA for the CDR3: TGTGCCAGCAGCTTACTCCCTACCGGATCAGCGGGTAGCTCCTACGAGCAGTACTTC. Protein product: CASSLLPTGSAGSSYEQYF.

The chain carries TRBV19 and TRBJ2-3; 9 positions agree with TRBD1. The CDR3 has 14 residues. J gave up 6 bases and V 6 bases, and 7 bases lay outside the gene matches. Germline loops: CDR1 LNHDA, CDR2 SQIVND (reference sequence). CDR3 region: CASSLQGARDTQYF. CDR3 bases: TGTGCCAGTAGCCTACAGGGGGCAAGGGATACGCAGTATTTT.